A single sample is the source of the 23 T cell receptor beta chains below, sequenced in a study of blood T cells in healthy people across ages. A second PCR of 7 to 11 cycles used a sample-barcoded 5' primer and a J-beta primer mix. One entry per CDR3 protein, called by TCRdb with MiXCR from the 5' RACE reads. The sample comprises over a million distinct CDR3 sequences, roughly 43% of which are singletons, and about 4% rests with the top ten. The sample comprised blood. Receptors originate from a woman aged 18-35 years in good health.

This chain joins TRBV2 and TRBJ2-3; weak D call: TRBD2 (5 bases). Germline V gives CDR1 SNHLY, CDR2 FYNNEI. This CDR3 spans 10 amino acids. Trimming left V 11 bases short and J 6 bases short, with 9 bases between. CDR3 coding DNA: TGTGCCGCGGGCTTGGATACGCAGTATTTT. This gives the protein CAAGLDTQYF.

In this sample, this clonotype turned up a few times. This chain connects TRBV5-1 to TRBJ1-6; a weak D match, TRBD1 (6 bases). The V end was cut by 4 bases, the J end by 3 bases, with 20 bases between. This CDR3 is built from 18 residues. CDR1 and CDR2 (germline): SGHRS, YFSETQ. The CDR3 loop is CASSPNLQGAIYNSPLHF. DNA of the CDR3: TGCGCCAGCAGCCCGAACCTACAGGGCGCCATCTATAATTCACCCCTCCACTTT. Together with reference TRBV5-1 and TRBJ1-6, the CDR3 gives the full variable domain: KAGVTQTPRYLIKTRGQQVTLSCSPISGHRSVSWYQQTPGQGLQFLFEYFSETQRNKGNFPGRFSGRQFSNSRSEMNVSTLELGDSALYLCASSPNLQGAIYNSPLHFGNGTRLTVT.

The CDR3 bases are TGTGCCAGCAGTCCTAGCGGGAGCAATGAGCAGTACTTC. This sequence encodes CASSPSGSNEQYF. V gene TRBV6-4 combines with J gene TRBJ2-7; 10 bases line up with TRBD2. From germline, CDR1 is MRHNA and CDR2 SNTAGT. The J segment lost 7 bases and the V segment lost 5 bases, leaving 5 bases of the junction unmatched. This CDR3 has 13 residues.

The chain recombines TRBV28 with TRBJ2-6; D is perhaps TRBD1 (6 bases). The CDR3 totals 19 residues. Germline assignment: CDR1 MDHEN and CDR2 SYDVKM. Trimming took off 5 bases at V and 1 base at J, with 21 bases between the two ends. CDR3 coding DNA: TGTGCCAGCAGTCCCCCCACAGGGCTAGTGATTTCTGGGGCCAACGTCCTGACTTTC. It is translated as CASSPPTGLVISGANVLTF.

This clonotype appeared a single time. This chain joins TRBV9 and TRBJ2-5, with TRBD2 matching 11 bases. The V segment lost 3 bases and the J segment 5 bases; nucleotides outside the gene matches: 3. The CDR3 spans 14 residues. The germline CDR1 and CDR2 sequences are SGDLS and YYNGEE. The CDR3 spells CASSEASGRETQYF. The DNA for the CDR3 is TGTGCCAGCAGCGAGGCTAGCGGGAGGGAGACCCAGTACTTC.

CDR3 region: CASSQDGGLTFANTGELFF. The CDR3 DNA reads TGCGCCAGCAGCCAAGATGGGGGACTAACCTTTGCGAACACCGGGGAGCTGTTTTTT. J is TRBJ2-2 and V is TRBV4-1; 7 nucleotides agree with TRBD2. Germline V gene lookup returns CDR1 MGHRA and CDR2 YSYEKL. The V segment lost 0 bases and the J segment 0 bases; nucleotides outside the gene matches: 10. The length of the CDR3 is 19 residues.

This clonotype was picked up a small number of times. This chain links TRBV11-3 with TRBJ2-1; D is unclear. From germline, CDR1 is SGHNT and CDR2 YENEEA. The CDR3 totals 14 residues. V lost 5 bases and J lost 6, with 14 bases in between. CDR3 DNA sequence: TGTGCCAGCAGCCCAGGCGGCTTCTTCAATGAGCAGTTCTTC. The encoded protein is CASSPGGFFNEQFF.

This clonotype was counted between two and nine times. V is TRBV20-1 and J is TRBJ2-7; maybe TRBD1 (6 bases). The CDR3 contains 12 residues. V shed 5 bases and J shed 9 bases, with 17 bases lying between them. From germline, CDR1 is DFQATT and CDR2 SNEGSKA (reference sequence). CDR3 DNA: TGCAGTGCTCGAATCAGGGGCGGCGGGCAGTACTTC. It yields the protein CSARIRGGGQYF.

The rearrangement uses TRBV12-3 or TRBV12-4 and TRBJ1-4; TRBD1 aligns across 7 bases. V gave up 7 bases and J gave up 5 bases; unmatched junction bases: 13. CDR3 length: 16 amino acids. The CDR3 here is CASKLQGSGINEKLFF. The CDR3 nucleotides are TGTGCCAGCAAATTACAGGGGTCGGGAATAAATGAAAAACTGTTTTTT.

This clonotype was detected a few times. The CDR3 DNA reads as TGCAGTGCTCAACAAGGGACGGTTAAAAACATTCAGTACTTC. It yields the protein CSAQQGTVKNIQYF. The rearrangement uses TRBV20-1 and TRBJ2-4, with D possibly being TRBD1 or TRBD2 (5 bases each). CDR1 is DFQATT, CDR2 SNEGSKA, per germline (reference sequence). The CDR3 length is 14 residues. V was pared by 5 bases and J by 4 bases, with 15 bases between.

The chain links TRBV10-3 to TRBJ1-4; 7 nucleotides match TRBD1. CDR1 ENHRY and CDR2 SYGVKD come from the germline V gene. After removal of 3 bases from V and 8 bases from J, the junction contained 9 bases not matched to a gene. The length of the CDR3 is 15 residues. CDR3 protein: CAISDPLQGIEKLFF. Written as DNA, the CDR3 is TGTGCCATCAGTGATCCGTTACAGGGGATAGAAAAACTGTTTTTT.

This chain joins TRBV10-2 and TRBJ1-2, with 8 bases identical to TRBD1. V shed 8 bases, J shed 2 bases, and the junction held 7 bases outside the gene matches. The CDR3 totals 14 residues. CDR1 is WSHSY, CDR2 SAAADI, per germline. In nucleotides, the CDR3 is TGCGCCAGCCTGGGACAGGAGGTCAACTATGGCTACACCTTC. Residues: CASLGQEVNYGYTF.

This clonotype appeared once. The V gene is TRBV6-1, the J gene TRBJ1-3, with D perhaps matching TRBD1 (6 bases). Per the germline V gene, CDR1 is MNHNS and CDR2 is SASEGT. V shed 6 bases and J shed 3 bases, with 18 bases lying between them. This CDR3 has 16 amino acids. This chain's CDR3 is CASRDLLGGYGNTIYF. The CDR3 region has the DNA TGTGCCAGCAGAGACTTATTAGGGGGATATGGAAACACCATATATTTT.

The genes are TRBV4-3 and TRBJ2-1; no clear D. V was clipped by 4 bases and J by 0 bases, with 7 bases between them. The germline V gene has CDR1 LGHNA and CDR2 YSLEER. The CDR3 covers 14 residues. The CDR3 DNA reads as TGCGCCAGCAGCCCCCGTAACTCCTACAATGAGCAGTTCTTC. It specifies CASSPRNSYNEQFF.

This clonotype was seen more than once but under ten times. This chain connects TRBV20-1 to TRBJ2-3, with 10 bases lining up with TRBD1. J gave up 3 bases and V 6 bases, and 6 bases lay outside the gene matches. Germline loops: CDR1 DFQATT, CDR2 SNEGSKA (reference sequence). CDR3 length: 14 residues. The CDR3 nucleotides read TGCAGTGCAACCGGGACAGGGGCAACAGATACGCAGTATTTT. It is translated as CSATGTGATDTQYF.

The chain recombines TRBV5-5 with TRBJ1-4; no definite D call. Germline CDR1 reads SGHKS; CDR2 reads YYEKEE (reference sequence). Trimming left V 4 bases short and J 8 bases short, with 15 bases between. The CDR3 contains 14 residues. The CDR3 here is CASSLNAISEKLFF. In DNA form, the CDR3 reads TGTGCCAGCAGCCTGAATGCGATTTCCGAAAAACTGTTTTTT. The complete variable domain, with remaining parts taken from reference TRBV5-5 and TRBJ1-4, reads DAGVTQSPTHLIKTRGQQVTLRCSPISGHKSVSWYQQVLGQGPQFIFQYYEKEERGRGNFPDRFSARQFPNYSSELNVNALLLGDSALYLCASSLNAISEKLFFGSGTQLSVL.

The chain employs TRBV20-1 and TRBJ2-1, with 8 bases matching TRBD2. Germline lookup yields CDR1 DFQATT and CDR2 SNEGSKA (reference sequence). The CDR3 sequence is 16 residues long. The V gene end was trimmed by 5 bases and the J gene end by 2 bases; junction bases not matched to a gene: 11. This CDR3 reads CSASSPLAATYNEQFF. The CDR3 DNA is TGCAGTGCTTCCTCTCCACTAGCGGCTACCTACAATGAGCAGTTCTTC.

The chain joins TRBV12-3 or TRBV12-4 to TRBJ1-2, with 9 bases that match TRBD1. The CDR3 covers 15 residues. The ends lost 6 bases at V and 1 base at J; junction bases unmatched: 6. CDR3 amino acids: CASSRSGQGNYGYTF. In DNA, the CDR3 is TGTGCCAGCAGCCGTTCGGGACAGGGTAACTATGGCTACACCTTC.

Note on this clonotype: At one end, the junction sequence differs from germline, possibly due to a read error. The V and J genes are TRBV2 and TRBJ2-5, with 9 bases fitting TRBD2. The length of the CDR3 is 14 residues. The germline CDR1 and CDR2 sequences are SNHLY and FYNNEI. CDR3 coding DNA: TGTGCCGGCAGTCCTAGCGGGGACGGAGAGACCCAGTACTTC. Residues: CAGSPSGDGETQYF.

This clonotype was recorded a few times. The chain joins TRBV9 to TRBJ1-2; D possibly corresponds to TRBD1 (6 bases). Germline V gene data show CDR1 as SGDLS and CDR2 as YYNGEE. The CDR3 sequence is 14 residues long. Trimming shortened V by 1 base and J by 4 bases, and 11 bases separated the two germline ends. CDR3 amino acids: CASSVLTGSYGYTF. The CDR3 region has the DNA TGTGCCAGCAGCGTACTGACAGGAAGCTATGGCTACACCTTC.

This clonotype was observed a handful of times. One end of the junction is discordant with germline, which a read error may explain. The V and J genes are TRBV30 and TRBJ2-6; D may be TRBD1 (5 bases). The length of the CDR3 is 15 residues. From germline, CDR1 is GTSNPN and CDR2 SVGIG (reference sequence). Here the CDR3 reads CAWSEDLSGANVLTF. DNA of the CDR3: TGTGCCTGGAGTGAGGACCTATCTGGGGCCAACGTCCTGACTTTT. Full variable domain (rest looked up from reference TRBV30 and TRBJ2-6): SQTIHQWPATLVQPVGSPLSLECTVEGTSNPNLYWYRQAAGRGLQLLFYSVGIGQISSEVPQNLSASRPQDRQFILSSKKLLLSDSGFYLCAWSEDLSGANVLTFGAGSRLTVL.

This chain links TRBV20-1 with TRBJ1-4; D gene uncertain. This CDR3 comprises 13 residues. Deletions cut 2 bases from V and 12 bases from J, with 16 bases between. The germline V gene encodes CDR1 DFQATT and CDR2 SNEGSKA (reference sequence). DNA of the CDR3: TGCAGTGCTAGAAATGCGCCAGAGAGAGAACTGTTTTTT. It yields the protein CSARNAPERELFF.

This rearrangement joins TRBV12-3 or TRBV12-4 to TRBJ1-2; 10 positions match TRBD1. CDR3 size: 13 residues. The trim removed 10 bases at V and 4 bases at J, leaving 6 bases unmatched. CDR3: CATGQGGFYGYTF. DNA for the CDR3: TGTGCCACCGGACAGGGGGGTTTCTATGGCTACACCTTC.